Detailed here is one TCR beta chain. Germline CDR1 reads SNHLY; CDR2 reads FYNNEI. The V and J ends lost 4 bases and 7 bases respectively, with 15 bases between them. This CDR3 spans 14 amino acids. The entry originates in a study of blood T cell repertoires in COVID-19. Sequencing was performed with immunoSEQ multiplex PCR; in TCRdb, only in-frame clones are kept and a portion is missing. The sample carries some 190,000 clones, 60% to 85% recorded once. The sequenced sample was peripheral blood. This clonotype was obtained from a woman aged 50 to 65 with active or convalescent COVID-19. V and J are TRBV2 and TRBJ2-3, with a possible D match to TRBD2 (6 bases). CDR3 in amino acids: CASSAERGLHTQYF. As DNA, the CDR3 is TGTGCCAGCAGTGCGGAACGGGGGTTACATACGCAGTATTTT. The complete variable domain, with remaining parts taken from reference TRBV2 and TRBJ2-3, reads EPEVTQTPSHQVTQMGQEVILRCVPISNHLYFYWYRQILGQKVEFLVSFYNNEISEKSEIFDDQFSVERPDGSNFTLKIRSTKLEDSAMYFCASSAERGLHTQYFGPGTRLTVL.